Below, one T cell receptor beta chain is given with its context. Its antigen is currently unknown. Repertoires were generated with immunoSEQ multiplex PCR, while TCRdb's copy carries only in-frame clones and drops some. Of about 91,000 clones in the sample, 96% were seen once. These data are taken from a study of siplizumab effects on memory and regulatory T cells. General study points: Whether the proliferating Tregs (from siplizumab cultures) were suppressive was not confirmed.

The CDR3 has 14 amino acids. Germline values: CDR1 MDHEN, CDR2 SYDVKM. The V gene end was trimmed by 10 bases and the J gene end by 3 bases; junction bases not matched to a gene: 10. This chain uses TRBV28 with TRBJ2-5; 8 nucleotides line up with TRBD1. Sample: naive CD4+ T cells sorted from blood. The sequence was obtained from a human donor in good health. The chain's CDR3 is CATTGMDREETQYF. The DNA of the CDR3 is TGTGCCACCACGGGAATGGACAGGGAAGAGACCCAGTACTTC. Filled out from reference TRBV28 and TRBJ2-5, the complete variable domain reads DVKVTQSSRYLVKRTGEKVFLECVQDMDHENMFWYRQDPGLGLRLIYFSYDVKMKEKGDIPEGYSVSREKKERFSLILESASTNQTSMYLCATTGMDREETQYFGPGTRLLVL.